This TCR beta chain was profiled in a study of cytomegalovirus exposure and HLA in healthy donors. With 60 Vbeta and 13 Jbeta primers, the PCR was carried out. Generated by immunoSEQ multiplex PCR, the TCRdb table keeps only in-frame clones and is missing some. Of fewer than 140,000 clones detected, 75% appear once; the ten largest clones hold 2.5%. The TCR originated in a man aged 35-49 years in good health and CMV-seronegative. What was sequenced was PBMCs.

Here the CDR3 DNA reads TGCGCCAGCAGTGTATATGGGGAGGGAAACTATGGCTACACCTTC. Protein product: CASSVYGEGNYGYTF. The chain couples TRBV4-1 to TRBJ1-2; D not certain. CDR1 and CDR2 (germline): MGHRA, YSYEKL. Trimming took off 6 bases at V and 2 bases at J, with 16 bases between the two ends. This CDR3 comprises 15 residues.